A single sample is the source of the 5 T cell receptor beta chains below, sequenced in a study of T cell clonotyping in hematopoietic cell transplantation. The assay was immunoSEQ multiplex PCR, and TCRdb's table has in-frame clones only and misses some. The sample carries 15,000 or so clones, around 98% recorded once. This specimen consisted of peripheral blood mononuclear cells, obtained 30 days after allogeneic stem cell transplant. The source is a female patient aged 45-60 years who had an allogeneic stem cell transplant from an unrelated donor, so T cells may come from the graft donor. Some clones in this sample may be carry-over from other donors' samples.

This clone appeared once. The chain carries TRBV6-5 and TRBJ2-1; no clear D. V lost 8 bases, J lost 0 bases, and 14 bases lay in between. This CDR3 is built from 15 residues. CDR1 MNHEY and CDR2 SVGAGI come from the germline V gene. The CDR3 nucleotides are TGTGCCAGCGCATACGACTGGAGCTCCTACAATGAGCAGTTCTTC. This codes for CASAYDWSSYNEQFF.

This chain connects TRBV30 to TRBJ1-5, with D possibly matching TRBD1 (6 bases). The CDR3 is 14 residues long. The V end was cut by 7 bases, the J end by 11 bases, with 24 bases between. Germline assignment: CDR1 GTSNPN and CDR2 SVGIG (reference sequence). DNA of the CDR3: TGTGCCTACGGGGGCTTGGAGGGACCGGGGACCCAGCATTTT. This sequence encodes CAYGGLEGPGTQHF.

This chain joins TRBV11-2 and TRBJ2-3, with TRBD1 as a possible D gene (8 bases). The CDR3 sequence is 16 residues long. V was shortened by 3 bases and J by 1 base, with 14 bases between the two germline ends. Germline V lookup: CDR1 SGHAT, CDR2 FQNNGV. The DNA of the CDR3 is TGTGCCAGCAGCTTGGTAACAGGGGGGGGCACAGATACGCAGTATTTT. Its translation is CASSLVTGGGTDTQYF.

CDR3 sequence: CASSQEPAGQETQYF. The CDR3 DNA reads TGTGCCAGCAGCCAAGAACCGGCGGGGCAAGAGACCCAGTACTTC. This chain joins TRBV4-2 and TRBJ2-5; possible D gene TRBD2, 6 bases. This CDR3 spans 15 amino acids. CDR1 is LGHNA and CDR2 is YNFKEQ in the germline V gene. The ends were cut back, 0 bases at V and 2 bases at J, with 10 bases in the middle.

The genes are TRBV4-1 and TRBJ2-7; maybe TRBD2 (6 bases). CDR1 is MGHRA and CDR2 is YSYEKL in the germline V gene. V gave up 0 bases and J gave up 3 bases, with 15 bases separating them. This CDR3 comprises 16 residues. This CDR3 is CASSQDMTGDFYEQYF. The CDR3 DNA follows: TGCGCCAGCAGCCAAGATATGACGGGGGACTTCTACGAGCAGTACTTC.